The sequence of this T cell receptor (beta chain) was determined in a study of siplizumab effects on memory and regulatory T cells. Assays were performed on 95,000 to 100,000 TCR templates per sample. Clones were read by immunoSEQ multiplex PCR, and TCRdb kept only the in-frame ones, dropping some. The sample has 75,000 to 100,000 clones; 85% to 95% are singletons. Notes on the study in general: Proliferating siplizumab-culture Tregs lacked confirmation of suppressive function. Controls showed an average of roughly 30% Treg-derived mappable alloreactive CD4+ clones, while siplizumab showed around 73%. Both greater diversity than memory cells and a major contribution to the alloresponse seemed to characterize naive T cells.

Germline V gene lookup returns CDR1 MNHEY and CDR2 SVGAGI. Deletions cut 2 bases from V and 1 base from J, with 11 bases between. The CDR3 contains 15 residues. A word on this clone: What it binds is unknown.

The sequencing sample was made of non-Treg CD4+ T cells sorted from blood. The V and J genes are TRBV6-5 and TRBJ1-1; D ambiguous. The sequence was obtained from a human donor in good health. CDR3 DNA sequence: TGTGCCAGCAGTTACCCCACGGCCCGGAACACTGAAGCTTTCTTT. Protein sequence: CASSYPTARNTEAFF.